What follows are 14 T cell receptor beta chains derived from one specimen sequenced in a study of blood T cells in healthy people across ages. Primers used in a second PCR of roughly 6 to 11 cycles were a sample-barcoded 5' primer and a J-beta primer mix. Via MiXCR, TCRdb re-called the 5' RACE reads, giving one row per CDR3 protein. The data contain some 730,000 distinct CDR3 sequences, about 20% of them singletons. The sequenced sample consisted of blood. The receptors stem from a man between 65 and 79 years old in good health.

This clonotype came up a few times. J is TRBJ2-7 and V is TRBV3-1, with D unclear. The V end was cut by 1 base, the J end by 0 bases, with 10 bases between. Germline assignment: CDR1 LGHDT and CDR2 YNNKEL (reference sequence). This CDR3 comprises 15 residues. CDR3 DNA: TGTGCCAGCAGCCAAGCTGTCTCGTCCTCCTACGAGCAGTACGTC. It codes for CASSQAVSSSYEQYV.

This clonotype was detected a few times. The V call is TRBV9, the J call TRBJ1-6, with D unclear. Germline assignment: CDR1 SGDLS and CDR2 YYNGEE. The CDR3 contains 15 residues. V shed 6 bases and J shed 0 bases, with 10 bases lying between them. This CDR3 reads CASTEGSSYNSPLHF. The CDR3 DNA reads TGTGCCAGCACTGAAGGCAGCTCCTATAATTCACCCCTCCACTTT. The entire variable domain, with the rest obtained from reference TRBV9 and TRBJ1-6, is as follows: DSGVTQTPKHLITATGQRVTLRCSPRSGDLSVYWYQQSLDQGLQFLIQYYNGEERAKGNILERFSAQQFPDLHSELNLSSLELGDSALYFCASTEGSSYNSPLHFGNGTRLTVT.

Regarding this clonotype: A much bigger clone sits one base away, suggesting this may be a read error. The gene calls are TRBV20-1 and TRBJ2-5; TRBD2 matches 7 bases. Germline CDR1 reads DFQATT; CDR2 reads SNEGSKA (reference sequence). With V trimmed by 3 bases and J by 2 bases, 3 bases remained unmatched. CDR3 length equals 13 residues. CDR3: CSARPGGQETQYF. CDR3 DNA: TGCAGTGCTAGGCCGGGGGGACAAGAGACCCAGTACTTC.

This clonotype was detected a few times. The gene calls are TRBV20-1 and TRBJ2-1, with D perhaps TRBD2 (5 bases). The CDR3 contains 14 residues. V dropped 3 bases and J dropped 8 bases, with 17 bases sitting between them. The germline V gene has CDR1 DFQATT and CDR2 SNEGSKA (reference sequence). CDR3 bases: TGCAGTGCTAGTTTTCGGCTAGCAGTCGATGAGCAGTTCTTC. Translation: CSASFRLAVDEQFF.

This clonotype has just a few counts. The V and J genes are TRBV6-6 and TRBJ2-7; D is tentatively TRBD1 or TRBD2 (5 bases each). The V and J ends lost 2 bases and 4 bases respectively, with 12 bases between them. Germline assignment: CDR1 MNHNY and CDR2 SVGAGI (reference sequence). CDR3 length: 14 amino acids. As DNA, the CDR3 is TGTGCCAGCAGTTACACGGGGCTGACTTACGAGCAGTACGTC. Translated, it gives CASSYTGLTYEQYV.

This clonotype was counted a few times. The chain is built from TRBV11-2 and TRBJ2-7; 7 nucleotides agree with TRBD2. TRBJ2-1 explains the end of the DNA better; the J call may be wrong. Germline V gives CDR1 SGHAT, CDR2 FQNNGV. The CDR3 is 14 amino acids. The CDR3 is CASSWGLSENEQFF. The DNA of the CDR3 is TGTGCCAGCAGCTGGGGACTATCCGAGAATGAGCAGTTCTTC.

This clonotype was recorded a few times. This rearrangement joins TRBV19 to TRBJ2-5, with D perhaps TRBD2 (7 bases). Germline CDR1 LNHDA, CDR2 SQIVND (reference sequence). The V and J ends lost 5 bases and 5 bases respectively, with 15 bases between them. The CDR3 sequence is 14 residues long. CDR3 nucleotides: TGTGCCAGTAGTGCGAGACGGGGGGCTGAGACCCAGTACTTC. Protein: CASSARRGAETQYF.

CDR3 loop: CASRPPAVYEQYF. As DNA, the CDR3 is TGTGCCAGCAGACCACCCGCTGTCTACGAGCAGTACTTC. V gene TRBV28 combines with J gene TRBJ2-5; unclear D gene. The J call may be faulty, since TRBJ2-7 better matches the DNA end. This CDR3 spans 13 amino acids. Germline values: CDR1 MDHEN, CDR2 SYDVKM.

This clonotype showed up just a few times. The chain uses TRBV20-1 and TRBJ2-3; TRBD2 aligns across 7 bases. Losses at the gene ends were 5 bases for V and 6 bases for J; bases not matched to a gene: 11. Germline V gives CDR1 DFQATT, CDR2 SNEGSKA (reference sequence). The CDR3 length is 14 residues. CDR3 amino acids: CSALGTIVGDTQYF. The CDR3 region has the DNA TGCAGTGCTCTGGGGACTATAGTTGGGGATACGCAGTATTTT.

This clonotype appeared a few times. The chain employs TRBV7-9 and TRBJ2-3; D is possibly TRBD2 (6 bases). The V and J ends lost 3 bases and 2 bases respectively, with 21 bases between them. There are 18 residues in the CDR3. Per germline, CDR1 SEHNR and CDR2 FQNEAQ (reference sequence). CDR3 region: CASSFVWRGAASTDTQYF. The CDR3 DNA sequence: TGTGCCAGCAGCTTCGTATGGCGGGGCGCCGCCTCCACAGATACGCAGTATTTT.

This clonotype was seen ten or more times. This chain links TRBV5-4 with TRBJ2-5; no clear D. Near its end, the DNA agrees better with TRBJ2-1, so the J call may be wrong. The germline gives CDR1 SGHNT, CDR2 YYREEE (reference sequence). The CDR3 is made up of 12 amino acids. CDR3 bases: TGTGCCAGCAGGTCCCCCCCCAATGAGCAGTTCTTC. It yields the protein CASRSPPNEQFF.

There are a few counts of this clonotype. The J gene is TRBJ1-2, the V gene TRBV20-1, with D possibly being TRBD1 (5 bases). The V and J ends lost 6 bases and 4 bases respectively, with 12 bases between them. The CDR3 spans 12 residues. CDR1 DFQATT and CDR2 SNEGSKA come from the germline V gene (reference sequence). CDR3 region: CSAEGVSYGYTF. CDR3 in DNA: TGCAGTGCCGAAGGGGTGAGCTATGGCTACACCTTC.

The chain couples TRBV28 to TRBJ2-7; D may be TRBD1 or TRBD2 (5 bases each). The germline V gene has CDR1 MDHEN and CDR2 SYDVKM. The CDR3 spans 12 residues. V lost 5 bases and J 4 bases, leaving 9 bases between the germline ends. The CDR3 DNA reads as TGTGCCAGCAGTGGGGACCTTTACGAGCAGTACGTC. It yields the protein CASSGDLYEQYV.

Only a few counts were recorded for this clonotype. This chain links TRBV7-9 with TRBJ2-1; maybe TRBD2 (5 bases). This CDR3 has 13 amino acids. Between the trimmed V and J ends, which lost 6 bases and 5 bases, there was a span of 11 bases. Germline lookup yields CDR1 SEHNR and CDR2 FQNEAQ (reference sequence). In DNA form, the CDR3 reads TGTGCCAGCAGTTCGCCGGGAAACAATGAGCAGTTCTTC. Residues: CASSSPGNNEQFF.